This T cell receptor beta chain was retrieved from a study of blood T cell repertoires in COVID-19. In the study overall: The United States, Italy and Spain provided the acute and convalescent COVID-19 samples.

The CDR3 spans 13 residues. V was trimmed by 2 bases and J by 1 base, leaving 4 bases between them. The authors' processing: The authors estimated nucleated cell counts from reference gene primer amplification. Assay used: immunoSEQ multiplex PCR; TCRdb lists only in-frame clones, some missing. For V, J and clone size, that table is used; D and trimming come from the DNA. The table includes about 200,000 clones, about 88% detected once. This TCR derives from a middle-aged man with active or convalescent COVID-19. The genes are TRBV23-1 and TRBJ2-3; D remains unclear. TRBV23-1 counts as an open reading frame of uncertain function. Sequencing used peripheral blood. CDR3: CASSQDCTDTQYF. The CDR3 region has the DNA TGCGCCAGCAGTCAAGACTGCACAGATACGCAGTATTTT.